The T cell receptor beta chain under discussion was sequenced for a study of shared clonotypes between healthy human individuals. Study results and caveats: Sharing across four donors was highest in naive CD4 (around 5%) and lowest in memory CD8 (approximately 0.4%). Among non-shared clonotypes, generation probabilities were lower than among those shared by all four donors.

Measured with immunoSEQ multiplex PCR; TCRdb has only the in-frame clones, and not every one. This table holds a few million clones, around nine tenths found once. Turning to this clone: Its antigen is unidentified.

There were no recent acute infections or vaccinations among the donors, who were healthy HIV-negative adults. Into CD45RA+ naive and CD45RA-negative memory subsets, the CD4+ cells were split. Material: naive CD4+ T cells sorted from blood. Subset specified: CD45RA+ positively selected. The sequence derives from a man aged 18 to 29 in good health.

CDR3 DNA: TGCGCCAGCAGCCAAGCTCCGGGACAGTCCTACGAGCAGTACTTC. Amino acid sequence: CASSQAPGQSYEQYF. The V and J genes are TRBV5-1 and TRBJ2-7; 7 bases agree with TRBD1. The trim removed 4 bases at V and 1 base at J, leaving 8 bases unmatched. The germline CDR1 and CDR2 sequences are SGHRS and YFSETQ. This CDR3 spans 15 amino acids.